This T cell receptor (beta chain) was recovered during a study of Ad26.COV2.S vaccination and SARS-CoV-2 variants. Study-wide points: Post-vaccination breadth of spike-specific CD8+ and CD4+ T cell responses was reportedly substantial. Non-spike TCR breadth did not differ much between vaccine and placebo recipients.

The assay was immunoSEQ multiplex PCR, and TCRdb's table has in-frame clones only and misses some. This sample carries more than 300,000 clones, 85% of them seen once, and the ten largest clones take 2.1%. Noted treatment: roughly 19 received Ad26.COV2.S at low or high dose, single or two shots; about 5 received placebo; per-sample allocation not given. Collection of samples fell on day 63 after the first vaccine or placebo injection. Details on this clone: The antigen is not known.

Trimming cost V 5 bases and J 2 bases; bases outside gene matches: 10. Germline-derived CDR1 and CDR2 are SGHNT and YYREEE (reference sequence). The CDR3 runs to 17 residues. The chain carries TRBV5-4 and TRBJ2-6; 7 bases align to TRBD1. This TCR was recovered from a person aged 18 to 65 who received the Ad26.COV2.S COVID-19 vaccine or a placebo. Sequenced here: peripheral blood, sampled in a trial of Ad26.COV2.S vaccine versus placebo. The CDR3: CASRNRTGLAGANVLTF. The CDR3 DNA reads as TGTGCCAGCAGAAACAGGACAGGTCTGGCTGGGGCCAACGTCCTGACTTTC.